The 4 T cell receptor beta chains listed next were all sequenced from one sample in a study of Ad26.COV2.S vaccination and SARS-CoV-2 variants. The method was immunoSEQ multiplex PCR; TCRdb's version includes in-frame clones alone and lacks a portion of them. The sample lists a few hundred thousand clones, 85% to 90% occurring once. Treatment denoted: around 19 received Ad26.COV2.S at low or high dose, single or two shots; 5 received placebo; per-sample allocation not given. Vaccine and placebo recipients were sampled on day 63 after the first injection. This material consisted of peripheral blood, taken in a trial of Ad26.COV2.S vaccine versus placebo. Receptor source: a person aged 18 to 65 who received the Ad26.COV2.S COVID-19 vaccine or a placebo.

The chain joins TRBV18 to TRBJ2-2; perhaps TRBD2 as D (5 bases). Germline CDR1 and CDR2: KGHSH and LQKENI. The CDR3 consists of 16 residues. Trimming shortened V by 4 bases and J by 1 base, and 13 bases separated the two germline ends. In DNA, the CDR3 is TGTGCCAGCTCACTCCCGCTAGCAAAGAACACCGGGGAGCTGTTTTTT. Protein: CASSLPLAKNTGELFF.

The chain employs TRBV12-3 or TRBV12-4 and TRBJ2-7; no reliable D call. V lost 2 bases, J lost 2 bases, and 7 bases lay in between. CDR3 length: 13 amino acids. DNA for the CDR3: TGTGCCAGCAGTTTAAGTGAGACCTACGAGCAGTACTTC. Translating gives CASSLSETYEQYF.

The chain is built from TRBV30 and TRBJ1-4, with no clear D. CDR1 GTSNPN and CDR2 SVGIG come from the germline V gene (reference sequence). The CDR3 spans 18 residues. The V gene lost 0 bases and the J gene lost 2 bases, with 19 bases spanning the gap. In DNA form, the CDR3 reads TGTGCCTGGAGTGTAAACGCCGGGTTCTCGTCTACTAATGAAAAACTGTTTTTT. Residues: CAWSVNAGFSSTNEKLFF.

V usage is TRBV19 and J usage is TRBJ1-5, with D perhaps matching TRBD1 (5 bases). The V gene lost 3 bases and the J gene lost 0 bases, with 15 bases spanning the gap. Germline V gene data show CDR1 as LNHDA and CDR2 as SQIVND (reference sequence). The CDR3 runs to 17 residues. The CDR3 sequence is CASSIFGDVYSNQPQHF. The CDR3, as DNA: TGTGCCAGTAGTATCTTCGGGGACGTATATAGCAATCAGCCCCAGCATTTT.